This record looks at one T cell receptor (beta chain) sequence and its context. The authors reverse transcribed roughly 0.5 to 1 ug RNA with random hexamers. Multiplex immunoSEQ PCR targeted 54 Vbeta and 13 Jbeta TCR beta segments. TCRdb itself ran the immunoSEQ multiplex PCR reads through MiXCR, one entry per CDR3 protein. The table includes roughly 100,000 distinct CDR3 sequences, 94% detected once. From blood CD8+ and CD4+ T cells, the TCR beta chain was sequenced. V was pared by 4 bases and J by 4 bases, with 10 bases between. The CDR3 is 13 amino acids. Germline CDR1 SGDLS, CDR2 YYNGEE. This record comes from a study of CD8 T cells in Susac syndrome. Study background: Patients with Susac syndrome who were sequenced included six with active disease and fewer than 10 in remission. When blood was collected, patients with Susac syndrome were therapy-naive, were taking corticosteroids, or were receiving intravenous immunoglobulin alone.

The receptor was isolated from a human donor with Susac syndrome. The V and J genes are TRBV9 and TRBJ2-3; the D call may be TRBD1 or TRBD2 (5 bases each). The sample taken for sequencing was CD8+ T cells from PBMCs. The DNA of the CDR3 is TGTGCCAGCAGCCCTCGGGGCTCAGATACGCAGTATTTT. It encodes CASSPRGSDTQYF. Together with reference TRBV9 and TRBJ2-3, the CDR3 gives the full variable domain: DSGVTQTPKHLITATGQRVTLRCSPRSGDLSVYWYQQSLDQGLQFLIQYYNGEERAKGNILERFSAQQFPDLHSELNLSSLELGDSALYFCASSPRGSDTQYFGPGTRLTVL.